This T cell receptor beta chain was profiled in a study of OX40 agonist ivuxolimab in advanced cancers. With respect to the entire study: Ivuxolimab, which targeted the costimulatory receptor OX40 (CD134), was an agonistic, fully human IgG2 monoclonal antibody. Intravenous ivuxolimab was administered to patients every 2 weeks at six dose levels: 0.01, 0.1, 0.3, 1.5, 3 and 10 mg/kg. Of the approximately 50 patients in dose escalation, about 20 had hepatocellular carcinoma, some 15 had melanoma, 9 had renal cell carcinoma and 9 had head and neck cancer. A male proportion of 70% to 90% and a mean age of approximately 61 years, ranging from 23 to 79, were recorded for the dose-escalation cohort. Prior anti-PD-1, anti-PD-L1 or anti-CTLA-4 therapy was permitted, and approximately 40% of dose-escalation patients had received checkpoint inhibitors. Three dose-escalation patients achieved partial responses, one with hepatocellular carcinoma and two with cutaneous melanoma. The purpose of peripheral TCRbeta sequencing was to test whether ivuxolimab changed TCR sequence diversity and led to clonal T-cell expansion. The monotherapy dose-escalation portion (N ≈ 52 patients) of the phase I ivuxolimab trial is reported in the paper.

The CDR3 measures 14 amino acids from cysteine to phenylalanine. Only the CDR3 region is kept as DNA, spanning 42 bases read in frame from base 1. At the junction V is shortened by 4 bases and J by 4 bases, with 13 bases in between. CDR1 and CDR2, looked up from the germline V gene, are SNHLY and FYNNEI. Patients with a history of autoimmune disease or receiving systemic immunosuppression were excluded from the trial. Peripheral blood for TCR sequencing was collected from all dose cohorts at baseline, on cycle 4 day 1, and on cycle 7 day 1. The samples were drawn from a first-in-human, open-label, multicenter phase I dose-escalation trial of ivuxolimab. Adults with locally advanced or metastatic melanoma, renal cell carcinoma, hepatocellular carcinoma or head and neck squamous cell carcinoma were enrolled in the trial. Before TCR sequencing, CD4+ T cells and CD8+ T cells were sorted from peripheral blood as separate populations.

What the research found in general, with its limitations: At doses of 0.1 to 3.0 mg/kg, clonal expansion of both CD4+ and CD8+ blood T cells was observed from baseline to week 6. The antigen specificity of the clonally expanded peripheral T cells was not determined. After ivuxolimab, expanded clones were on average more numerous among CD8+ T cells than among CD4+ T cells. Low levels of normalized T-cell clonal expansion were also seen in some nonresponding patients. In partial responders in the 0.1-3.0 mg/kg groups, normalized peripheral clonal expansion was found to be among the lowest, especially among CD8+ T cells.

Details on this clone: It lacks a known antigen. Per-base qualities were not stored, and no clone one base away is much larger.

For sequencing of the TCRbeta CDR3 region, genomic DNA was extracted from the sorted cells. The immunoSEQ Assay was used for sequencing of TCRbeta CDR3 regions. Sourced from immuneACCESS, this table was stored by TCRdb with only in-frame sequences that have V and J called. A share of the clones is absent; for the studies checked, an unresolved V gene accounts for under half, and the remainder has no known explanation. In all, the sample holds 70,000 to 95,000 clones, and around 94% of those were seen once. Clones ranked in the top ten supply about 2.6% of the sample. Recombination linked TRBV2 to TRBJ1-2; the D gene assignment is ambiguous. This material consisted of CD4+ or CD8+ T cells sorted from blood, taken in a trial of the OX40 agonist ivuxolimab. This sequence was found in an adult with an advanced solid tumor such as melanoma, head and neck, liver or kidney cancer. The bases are TGTGCCAGCAGTGGAGGCGAGGGCGGCTATGGCTACACCTTC. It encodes CASSGGEGGYGYTF. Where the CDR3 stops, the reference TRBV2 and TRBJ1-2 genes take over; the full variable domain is EPEVTQTPSHQVTQMGQEVILRCVPISNHLYFYWYRQILGQKVEFLVSFYNNEISEKSEIFDDQFSVERPDGSNFTLKIRSTKLEDSAMYFCASSGGEGGYGYTFGSGTRLTVV.